This T cell receptor beta chain originates from a study of tumor-infiltrating lymphocytes in primary liver carcinoma. Findings and limits, study-wide: Top-250-clone fractions were significantly higher in tumors than in blood (p = 0.039).

The template, approximately 500 ng total RNA, yielded TCR beta cDNA made with a constant-region primer. Three-round nested multiplex PCR performed with slightly modified ARM-PCR produced the TCR beta libraries. The first two PCR rounds, around 10 cycles each, used TRBV1-TRBV30 forward primers and a C-beta reverse primer. From the multiplex PCR reads, TCRdb called clonotypes with MiXCR, one entry per CDR3 protein. Here the sample spans 100,000 or so distinct CDR3 sequences, more than 65% being singletons. The CDR3 consists of 15 residues. V lost 6 bases and J lost 4, with 17 bases in between. On this clonotype itself: Its antigen is currently unknown.

The source material, roughly 18-33 mg of unsorted bulk tissue, was used to co-extract RNA and DNA. The sequencing sample was made of liver tumor tissue from sampling region 5. As for subset: tumor region T5, tumor centre. The receptor's source is a woman aged 60-70 years with primary liver carcinoma and hepatitis B virus infection. The chain combines TRBV12-3 or TRBV12-4 with TRBJ2-3, with TRBD1 as a possible D gene (5 bases). In DNA, the CDR3 is TGTGCCAGCAGCCGCAGACAGATTAGCTCAGATACGCAGTATTTT. Translation gives CASSRRQISSDTQYF.